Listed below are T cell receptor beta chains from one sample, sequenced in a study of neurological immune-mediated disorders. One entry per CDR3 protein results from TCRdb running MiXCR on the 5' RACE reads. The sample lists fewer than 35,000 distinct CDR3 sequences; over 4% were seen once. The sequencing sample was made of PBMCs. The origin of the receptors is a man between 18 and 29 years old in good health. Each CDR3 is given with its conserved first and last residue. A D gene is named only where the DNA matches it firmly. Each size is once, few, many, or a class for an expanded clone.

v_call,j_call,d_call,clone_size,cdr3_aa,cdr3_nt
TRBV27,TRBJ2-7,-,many,CASSHAPSTYEQYF,TGTGCCAGCAGTCATGCCCCCTCAACCTACGAGCAGTACTTC
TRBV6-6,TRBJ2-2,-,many,CASSEGGELFF,TGTGCCAGCAGTGAGGGTGGGGAGCTGTTTTTT
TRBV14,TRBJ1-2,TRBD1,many,CASSQATAGGIYGYTF,TGTGCCAGCAGCCAAGCTACCGCAGGGGGCATCTATGGCTACACCTTC
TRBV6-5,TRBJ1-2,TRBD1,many,CASSQGEGGYTF,TGTGCCAGCTCCCAGGGGGAAGGAGGCTACACCTTC
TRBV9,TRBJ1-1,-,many,CASSPVGGLAEAFF,TGTGCCAGCAGCCCCGTGGGGGGGCTGGCTGAAGCTTTCTTT
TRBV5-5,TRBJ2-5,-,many,CASSLKWGLETQYF,TGTGCCAGCAGCTTGAAGTGGGGGTTAGAGACCCAGTACTTC
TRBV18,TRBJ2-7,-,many,CASSPSGSEQYF,TGTGCCAGCTCACCATCCGGGAGTGAGCAGTACTTC
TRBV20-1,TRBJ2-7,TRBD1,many,CSAIGYPGTGLYEQYF,TGCAGTGCTATCGGATATCCCGGGACAGGCCTTTACGAGCAGTACTTC
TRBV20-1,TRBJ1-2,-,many,CSIPNPVTWDYGYTF,TGCAGTATCCCGAACCCCGTTACGTGGGACTATGGCTACACCTTC
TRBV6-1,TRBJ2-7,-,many,CASSRSAAVGDLVAEQYF,TGTGCCAGCAGTCGCAGCGCAGCGGTGGGGGACTTGGTCGCTGAGCAGTACTTC
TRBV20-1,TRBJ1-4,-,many,CSARSPVLHNEKLFF,TGCAGTGCTAGAAGTCCGGTTCTGCATAATGAAAAACTGTTTTTT
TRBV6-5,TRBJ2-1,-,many,CASRDTGQSNNEQFF,TGTGCCAGCAGGGATACCGGACAGAGCAACAATGAGCAGTTCTTC
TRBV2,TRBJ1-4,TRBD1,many,CASSESTGAGEKLFF,TGTGCCAGCAGTGAATCGACAGGGGCGGGTGAAAAACTGTTTTTT
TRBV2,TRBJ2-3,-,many,CASNIDTQYF,TGTGCCAGCAATATAGATACGCAGTATTTT
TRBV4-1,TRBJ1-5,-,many,CASSQDAGGKQPQHF,TGCGCCAGCAGCCAAGATGCCGGGGGAAAGCAGCCCCAGCATTTT
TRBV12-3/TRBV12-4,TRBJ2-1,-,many,CASSLSEGEQFF,TGTGCCAGCAGTTTGTCCGAGGGTGAGCAGTTCTTC